These T cell receptor beta chains were read from a single sample in a study of T cells in Graves' hyperthyroidism and ophthalmopathy. A single record per CDR3 protein comes from TCRdb applying MiXCR to the multiplex PCR reads. The data contain roughly 260,000 distinct CDR3 sequences, more than 14% of them singletons. The sample comprised blood. These receptors originate from a woman between 40 and 50 years old with Graves' hyperthyroidism that later progressed to Graves' ophthalmopathy. CDR3s include the opening cysteine and the closing phenylalanine or tryptophan. D genes are given only for firm matches.

d_call,v_call,cdr3_length,cdr3_aa
TRBD2,TRBV5-1,15,CASSTGTSGVYEQYF
-,TRBV7-9,12,CASSLEGIEQYF
-,TRBV6-1,13,CASRSSQNYEQYF
TRBD1,TRBV28,14,CASSLGPTGSPLHF
TRBD1,TRBV12-3/TRBV12-4,15,CASSPPGQGQETQYF
-,TRBV28,14,CASSFGIELNIQYF
-,TRBV27,14,CASSLFLSSYEQYF
TRBD1,TRBV4-2,15,CASSPGQAISRPQHF
TRBD2,TRBV19,16,CASRRLSGRDQETQYF
-,TRBV20-1,15,CSAASGHIGTDTQYF
-,TRBV20-1,15,CSAEPSGVGTGEPFF
TRBD1,TRBV12-3/TRBV12-4,12,CASTDRAGEQYF
TRBD2,TRBV28,15,CASSQGTSGITEQFF
TRBD1,TRBV5-4,15,CASSIGQGSYNEQFF
TRBD2,TRBV5-1,15,CASSIRLANNYEQYF
TRBD2,TRBV12-3/TRBV12-4,14,CASRPSGRAFEQYF
TRBD1,TRBV6-1,15,CASTSRTGRNYGYTF
TRBD1,TRBV6-1,15,CASSEGQGVTDTQYF
-,TRBV20-1,14,CSAPPAFAGNTIYF
-,TRBV5-6,14,CASRGQGLHYEQYF
-,TRBV7-9,13,CASSLGGQGKQFF
-,TRBV6-1,15,CASSDRDTTNTEAFF
-,TRBV7-8,15,CASSLVLYVTDTQYF
-,TRBV20-1,13,CSASTRDTGELFF
-,TRBV7-9,16,CASSLTIRSGTDTQYF
-,TRBV4-2,16,CASSQDFLRETDTQYF
-,TRBV15,14,CATSRGGDGYEQYF
TRBD2,TRBV27,20,CASSSPRGGRLAGVADTQYF
TRBD1,TRBV7-3,17,CASSPGQGEGGNSPLHF
TRBD1,TRBV29-1,13,CSAGTGRNYGYTF
-,TRBV7-3,15,CASSLRSQMNTEAFF
-,TRBV19,15,CASSPSTSSYNEQFF
-,TRBV20-1,15,CSARVAGTGNYEQYF
-,TRBV11-2,14,CASSLTDSSYEQYF
TRBD2,TRBV19,16,CASSRRLVAGGDEQFF
-,TRBV7-3,13,CASSLKNTDTQYF
-,TRBV5-1,15,CASSPMRGRDYGYTF
-,TRBV19,14,CASSRRGLLNEQFF
-,TRBV19,16,CASSIVPASKSYEQYF
-,TRBV2,15,CASSEAGTLSEKLFF
-,TRBV7-8,14,CASSPGEQNTEAFF
TRBD1,TRBV10-3,17,CAIKGGVRDRRTYEQYF
-,TRBV6-5,15,CASSYRDSSYNEQIF
TRBD2,TRBV14,14,CASSPRTRGNEQFF
-,TRBV29-1,13,CSVDIDYNYGYTF
-,TRBV7-6,15,CASSQGQGDNSPPHF
-,TRBV4-1,14,CASSQGGWNTEAFF
-,TRBV6-1,15,CASSDEFIRYYEQYF
-,TRBV7-6,14,CASSAGISPGELFF
TRBD2,TRBV28,15,CASSLVSGRPNEQFF
-,TRBV24-1,17,CATSDLNKNSGANVLTF
TRBD2,TRBV28,15,CASSSRWGRGGTQYF
TRBD2,TRBV10-3,15,CAISQTSVSYNEQFF
-,TRBV6-2/TRBV6-3,11,CASSYSETQYF
-,TRBV11-2,14,CASSPGHPAYEQYF